This T cell receptor (beta chain) was sequenced for a study of shared clonotypes between healthy human individuals. The study's findings and limits: Sequencing depth was a factor that was expected to affect clonotype sharing among donors. A reduction in generation probabilities was seen for non-shared clonotypes relative to those shared by all four donors. Roughly 4.6% of naive CD4 clonotypes were common to several donors.

About this clone itself: The antigen is not known. This sample also contains other DNA sequences that code for the same CDR3.

Sorted-subset replicate PCR reactions were performed with 150 to 200 ng DNA, corresponding to some 32,000 T cell genomes. Profiled with immunoSEQ multiplex PCR; TCRdb holds only in-frame clones, not every one. The profile shows roughly 380,000 clones, about 96% of them singletons. The CDR3 sequence is 13 residues long. Trimming cost V 4 bases and J 4 bases; bases outside gene matches: 3. The germline gives CDR1 SGHRS, CDR2 YFSETQ. Sequencing was carried out using memory CD8+ T cells sorted from blood. The subset here: CD45RO+ cells pooled with CCR7-negative TemRA cells. This sequence originates from a young man in good health. The V and J genes are TRBV5-1 and TRBJ2-5; 8 bases map to TRBD1. This chain's CDR3 is CASSLDRGETQYF. In DNA, the CDR3 is TGCGCCAGCAGCCTAGACAGGGGAGAGACCCAGTACTTC.